Listed below are T cell receptor beta chains from one sample, sequenced in a study of T cells in Graves' hyperthyroidism and ophthalmopathy. In TCRdb, the multiplex PCR reads were re-called with MiXCR into one record per CDR3 protein. The sample has some 400,000 distinct CDR3 sequences; roughly 14% are singletons. Sequenced sample: blood. The receptors here all came from a man younger than 45 with Graves' hyperthyroidism that later progressed to Graves' ophthalmopathy. The CDR3 runs from the conserved cysteine through the conserved F or W. Fields, in order: J gene, D gene, clone size, V gene, CDR3 DNA, CDR3 protein. The D gene is left open where the match is weak. Rows may omit the clone size; those that give it use once, few, many or a size class.

>TRBJ2-5|TRBD2|few|TRBV5-1
TGCGCCAGCGATCACTTCGCCCGGGGGGTCGAAAGGGGAGAGACCCAGTACTTC
CASDHFARGVERGETQYF
>TRBJ2-1|TRBD1|many|TRBV11-3
TGTGCCAGCAGCTTCCGGGACAGGGGGAACAATGAGCAGTTCTTC
CASSFRDRGNNEQFF
>TRBJ1-1|TRBD1|many|TRBV9
TGTGCCAGCAGCGTGGGACAGGGGGGGACTGAAGCTTTCTTT
CASSVGQGGTEAFF
>TRBJ2-7|TRBD1|few|TRBV4-1
TGCGCCAGCAGCCGACTCCGGGACAGGGGTTCCTACGAGCAGTACTTC
CASSRLRDRGSYEQYF
>TRBJ2-2|NA|few|TRBV6-5
TGTGCCAGCAGACCCGGGACTGCTTTGAACACCGGGGAGCTGTTTTTT
CASRPGTALNTGELFF
>TRBJ2-3|NA|many|TRBV18
TGTGCCAGCTCACCTCTCGGAACAGATACGCAGTATTTT
CASSPLGTDTQYF
>TRBJ2-1|NA|many|TRBV20-1
TGCAGTGCTAGTTCCCCGCCGATATATTACAATGAGCAGTTCTTC
CSASSPPIYYNEQFF
>TRBJ2-7|NA|few|TRBV19
TGTGCCAGTAGTATAGACCCTCTCTACGAGCAGTACTTC
CASSIDPLYEQYF
>TRBJ2-3|NA|many|TRBV5-1
TGCGCCAGCAGCTTGGGGGCTAGGACTCGAGATACGCAATATTTT
CASSLGARTRDTQYF
>TRBJ2-3|TRBD2|many|TRBV13
TGTGCCAGCAGCTCCCCGGGGGGGTTGAGCACAGATACGCAGTATTTT
CASSSPGGLSTDTQYF
>TRBJ1-2|TRBD1|many|TRBV19
TGTGCCAGTAGTATGGGACAGGGCCGCCCCTATGGCTACACCTTC
CASSMGQGRPYGYTF
>TRBJ2-4|NA|many|TRBV20-1
TGCAGTGCTAGAAGCACAATAGCCAAAAACATTCAGTACTTC
CSARSTIAKNIQYF
>TRBJ2-1|TRBD2|few|TRBV12-3/TRBV12-4
TGTGCCAGCACCTTGAGAGCGGGGGGGCCCAATGAGCAGTTCTTC
CASTLRAGGPNEQFF
>TRBJ2-1|TRBD2|once|TRBV27
TGTGCCAGCAGTTTACTCGCTAGCGGGGGGGCAATCTACAATGAGCAGTTCTTC
CASSLLASGGAIYNEQFF
>TRBJ2-1|NA|NA|TRBV6-2/TRBV6-3
TGTGCCAGCAGACAGGGATCTGGTGAGCAGTTCTTC
CASRQGSGEQFF
>TRBJ2-1|TRBD2|NA|TRBV24-1
TGTGTCACCAGCCGAAACCCTAGCGGGGGTTATCTCTCCTACAATGAGCAGTTCTTC
CVTSRNPSGGYLSYNEQFF
>TRBJ2-7|TRBD2|many|TRBV20-1
TGCAGTGCTAGAGTAGGGATAGTAGCGGGGTCCTACGAGCAGTACTTC
CSARVGIVAGSYEQYF
>TRBJ2-1|TRBD2|NA|TRBV15
TGTGCCACCAGCAGAGGCCAACTAGCGGGGGACCCCAATGAGCAGTTCTTC
CATSRGQLAGDPNEQFF
>TRBJ2-3|TRBD2|few|TRBV6-2/TRBV6-3
TGTGCCAGCAAGGGGCGGGGGGGCATAGATACGCAGTATTTT
CASKGRGGIDTQYF
>TRBJ2-5|NA|many|TRBV7-9
TGTGCCACCAGGCTTGGGGACATCCATCGGGAGACCCAGTACTTC
CATRLGDIHRETQYF
>TRBJ2-7|NA|many|TRBV6-1
TGTGCCAGCAGTCCAGGGTATGGCTACTACGAGCAGTACTTC
CASSPGYGYYEQYF
>TRBJ2-2|TRBD2|few|TRBV7-9
TGTGCCAGCAGCTTTGGCGGGGGGGCCTCCGGGGAGCTGTTTTTT
CASSFGGGASGELFF
>TRBJ1-1|NA|many|TRBV30
TGTGCCTGGAGTCCCCCAGTGATTGGGAACACTGAAGCTTTCTTT
CAWSPPVIGNTEAFF
>TRBJ1-3|NA|NA|TRBV27
TGTGCCAGCAGTTTATCGGGGACCACTGGAAACACCATATATTTT
CASSLSGTTGNTIYF
>TRBJ2-2|NA|many|TRBV6-1
TGTGCCAGCAGTTATCAACAGGCCGACACCGGGGAGCTGTTTTTT
CASSYQQADTGELFF
>TRBJ1-5|TRBD1|NA|TRBV20-1
TGCAGTGCCATGTCCGGGACAGGGTCATCTCAGCCCCAGCATTTT
CSAMSGTGSSQPQHF
>TRBJ1-6|TRBD1|NA|TRBV20-1
TGCAGTGTTGGGACAGGGAATCCACCCCTCCACTTT
CSVGTGNPPLHF
>TRBJ2-3|NA|many|TRBV5-1
TGCGCCAGCAGCTTGAACTGGGCAGATACGCAGTATTTT
CASSLNWADTQYF
>TRBJ2-4|NA|few|TRBV15
TGTGCCACCAGCAGAGATGGTGGACAAAACATTCAGTACTTC
CATSRDGGQNIQYF
>TRBJ2-7|NA|few|TRBV25-1
TGTGCCAGCAGTGAATATATCGGCTACGAGCAGTACTTC
CASSEYIGYEQYF
>TRBJ1-2|TRBD1|few|TRBV10-1
TGCGCCAACAGCGGGGGACAGGGATTTAACTATGGCTACACCTTC
CANSGGQGFNYGYTF
>TRBJ2-1|NA|many|TRBV9
TGTGCCAGCAGCGTAGAGGGGGGGACAGAGTACAATGAGCAGTTCTTC
CASSVEGGTEYNEQFF
>TRBJ2-7|TRBD1|many|TRBV11-3
TGTGCCAGCACCGGGACAGGGTACTACGAGCAGTACTTC
CASTGTGYYEQYF
>TRBJ1-4|NA|many|TRBV28
TGTGCCAGCAGTTTATGGCAGGGCAATGAAAAACTGTTTTTT
CASSLWQGNEKLFF
>TRBJ1-2|NA|many|TRBV12-3/TRBV12-4
TGTGCCAGCCGGCCGACCCTTGGGGGCTACACCTTC
CASRPTLGGYTF
>TRBJ1-2|TRBD1|many|TRBV2
TGTGCCAGCGGGGACAGGGGAGTAGGTGGCTACACCTTC
CASGDRGVGGYTF
>TRBJ2-3|NA|few|TRBV6-1
TGTGCCAGCAGTTCCCCAGCGACGAGCACAGATACGCAGTATTTT
CASSSPATSTDTQYF
>TRBJ1-2|NA|NA|TRBV30
TGTGCCTGGAGTGTATTTACGGGAAGTAACTATGGCTACACCTTC
CAWSVFTGSNYGYTF
>TRBJ2-7|TRBD1|NA|TRBV13
TGTGCCAGCAGCGGTCCGGGAACAGGGGTTTCCGAGCAGTACTTC
CASSGPGTGVSEQYF
>TRBJ1-5|NA|many|TRBV30
TGTGCCTGGAGTGTCGGTAGGCGGCCCCAGCATTTT
CAWSVGRRPQHF